The 22 T cell receptor beta chains in this list originate from one sample, sequenced in a study of blood T cell repertoires in COVID-19. Some clones are missing from TCRdb's copy, which holds only in-frame ones; the method was immunoSEQ multiplex PCR. Counted here are around 170,000 clones, less than 90% occurring once; the ten biggest clones make up 25% to 30%. Sequenced: peripheral blood. These receptors all stem from a man between 60 and 70 years old with acute or convalescent COVID-19.

There are many counts of this clone. The rearrangement joins TRBV4-3 to TRBJ2-7; possibly TRBD1 for D (7 bases). V dropped 2 bases and J dropped 4 bases, with 9 bases sitting between them. Germline-derived CDR1 and CDR2 are LGHNA and YSLEER. The CDR3 loop spans 13 amino acids. The CDR3 reads CASSQSGGYEQYF. For the CDR3, the DNA is TGCGCCAGCAGCCAATCAGGGGGGTACGAGCAGTACTTC.

This chain joins TRBV7-9 and TRBJ1-2; 10 bases match TRBD1. Trimming took 4 bases from V and 8 from J; bases not matched to a gene: 10. The length of the CDR3 is 15 residues. In germline, CDR1 is SEHNR, CDR2 FQNEAQ (reference sequence). The DNA for the CDR3 is TGTGCCAGCAGCTCGTTAGCGGGACAGGGGTTCGGCTACACCTTC. Amino acids: CASSSLAGQGFGYTF.

The V and J genes are TRBV24-1 and TRBJ2-5; 11 nucleotides line up with TRBD2. The CDR3 extends over 17 amino acids. CDR1 and CDR2 from the germline V gene are KGHDR and SFDVKD. V shed 3 bases and J 1 base; nucleotides not matched to a gene: 6. In nucleotides, the CDR3 is TGTGCCACCAGTGATCCCACTAGCGGGAGTTTCCAAGAGACCCAGTACTTC. Its translation: CATSDPTSGSFQETQYF.

The chain joins TRBV11-3 to TRBJ2-7; TRBD1 matches at 11 bases. Germline V gene lookup returns CDR1 SGHNT and CDR2 YENEEA. J was trimmed by 5 bases and V by 4 bases; bases with no gene match: 4. The CDR3 spans 14 residues. The CDR3 nucleotides read TGTGCCAGCAGCTCGGGACAGGGGGGCGACGAGCAGTACTTC. Translated: CASSSGQGGDEQYF. The entire variable domain, with the rest obtained from reference TRBV11-3 and TRBJ2-7, is as follows: EAGVVQSPRYKIIEKKQPVAFWCNPISGHNTLYWYLQNLGQGPELLIRYENEEAVDDSQLPKDRFSAERLKGVDSTLKIQPAELGDSAVYLCASSSGQGGDEQYFGPGTRLTVT.

CDR3 sequence: CASSLERDSYEQYF. The CDR3, as DNA: TGTGCCAGCAGCCTAGAGAGGGACTCCTACGAGCAGTACTTC. The chain carries TRBV27 and TRBJ2-7, with D perhaps matching TRBD2 (5 bases). Trimming took off 6 bases at V and 0 bases at J, with 12 bases between the two ends. The germline CDR1 and CDR2 sequences are MNHEY and SMNVEV (reference sequence). This CDR3 has 14 residues.

With regard to this clone: The junction departs from germline at one end; a sequencing error may be responsible. The CDR3 region is CSGDRGRSPLHF. For the CDR3, the DNA is TGCTCCGGGGACAGGGGCCGTTCACCCCTCCACTTT. This chain uses TRBV9 with TRBJ1-6; 10 bases map to TRBD1. Germline-derived CDR1 and CDR2 are SGDLS and YYNGEE. This CDR3 is built from 12 residues. Filled out from reference TRBV9 and TRBJ1-6, the complete variable domain reads DSGVTQTPKHLITATGQRVTLRCSPRSGDLSVYWYQQSLDQGLQFLIQYYNGEERAKGNILERFSAQQFPDLHSELNLSSLELGDSALYFCSGDRGRSPLHFGNGTRLTVT.

V usage is TRBV5-1 and J usage is TRBJ2-3; TRBD2 is a possible D gene (6 bases). CDR1 is SGHRS and CDR2 is YFSETQ in the germline V gene. This CDR3 contains 15 residues. V was pared by 4 bases and J by 0 bases, with 12 bases between. The CDR3 DNA is TGCGCCAGCAGCAAGCTAGCGTATAGCACAGATACGCAGTATTTT. It is translated as CASSKLAYSTDTQYF.

This clone was observed a few times. This chain connects TRBV7-3 to TRBJ1-1, with D possibly TRBD1 on 5 matching bases. This CDR3 is 13 amino acids long. CDR1 is SGHTA, CDR2 FQGTGA, per germline. Deletions cut 2 bases from V and 1 base from J, with 5 bases between. The CDR3 nucleotides read TGTGCCAGCAGCTTACAGGGGAACACTGAAGCTTTCTTT. As protein: CASSLQGNTEAFF. Combining the CDR3 with reference TRBV7-3 and TRBJ1-1 gives the whole variable domain GAGVSQTPSNKVTEKGKYVELRCDPISGHTALYWYRQSLGQGPEFLIYFQGTGAADDSGLPNDRFFAVRPEGSVSTLKIQRTERGDSAVYLCASSLQGNTEAFFGQGTRLTVV.

The chain recombines TRBV5-6 with TRBJ2-2; TRBD1 agrees at 7 bases. Germline V CDR1 and CDR2: SGHDT, YYEEEE. Unmatched junction bases numbered 12, after V lost 5 bases and J lost 5 bases. The CDR3 runs to 16 residues. CDR3 sequence reads: CASSSWSGGTTGELFF. CDR3 DNA sequence: TGTGCCAGCAGTTCTTGGTCAGGGGGTACTACCGGGGAGCTGTTTTTT.

The genes are TRBV6-5 and TRBJ2-3; 8 nucleotides align to TRBD1. Germline CDR1 reads MNHEY; CDR2 reads SVGAGI. The CDR3 covers 14 residues. With V trimmed by 6 bases and J by 5 bases, 7 bases remained unmatched. The CDR3 DNA reads as TGTGCCAGCAGAGACAGGGGATTGATAGATACGCAGTATTTT. Its protein product is CASRDRGLIDTQYF.

The chain couples TRBV12-5 to TRBJ1-1; 7 bases are a match to TRBD1. Germline loops: CDR1 LGHNT, CDR2 FRNRAP. V shed 2 bases and J 4 bases; nucleotides not matched to a gene: 4. The CDR3 spans 14 residues. The CDR3: CASGLTPGGTEAFF. Here the CDR3 DNA reads TGTGCTAGTGGTTTGACTCCAGGGGGCACTGAAGCTTTCTTT. The full variable domain, completed using reference TRBV12-5 and TRBJ1-1, is DARVTQTPRHKVTEMGQEVTMRCQPILGHNTVFWYRQTMMQGLELLAYFRNRAPLDDSGMPKDRFSAEMPDATLATLKIQPSEPRDSAVYFCASGLTPGGTEAFFGQGTRLTVV.

This clone was counted once. The gene calls are TRBV5-1 and TRBJ2-3; 11 nucleotides align to TRBD1. The CDR3 runs 14 residues. V lost 4 bases, J lost 5 bases, and 3 bases stayed unmatched. The germline V gene encodes CDR1 SGHRS and CDR2 YFSETQ. CDR3 region: CASSPGQGGDTQYF. CDR3 bases: TGCGCCAGCAGCCCGGGACAGGGGGGAGATACGCAGTATTTT.

The chain carries TRBV18 and TRBJ2-2; D gene ambiguous. V gave up 5 bases and J gave up 7 bases, with 14 bases separating them. Germline CDR1 is KGHSH and CDR2 is LQKENI. This CDR3 has 14 residues. This CDR3 is CASSYVQVDGELFF. The CDR3 DNA sequence: TGTGCCAGCTCATACGTTCAGGTCGACGGGGAGCTGTTTTTT.

The genes are TRBV29-1 and TRBJ2-7; tentatively, D is TRBD2 (6 bases). The CDR3 has 12 amino acids. Germline loops: CDR1 SQVTM, CDR2 ANQGSEA. Trimming cost V 3 bases and J 5 bases, with 11 bases left between them. The CDR3 reads CSVDGGEDEQYF. Written as DNA, the CDR3 is TGCAGCGTTGATGGAGGGGAGGACGAGCAGTACTTC.

The rearrangement uses TRBV27 and TRBJ2-5, with a weak D call TRBD1 (5 bases). V was trimmed by 6 bases and J by 2 bases, leaving 13 bases between them. The germline gives CDR1 MNHEY, CDR2 SMNVEV (reference sequence). The CDR3 is 14 amino acids. The DNA of the CDR3 is TGTGCCAGCAGCCCTGCAGGGAATCAAGAGACCCAGTACTTC. It yields the protein CASSPAGNQETQYF.

The chain recombines TRBV19 with TRBJ2-5; 11 bases align to TRBD2. The CDR3 contains 14 residues. Looked up from germline, CDR1 is LNHDA and CDR2 is SQIVND (reference sequence). Unmatched junction bases numbered 2, after V lost 5 bases and J lost 3 bases. The CDR3 nucleotides read TGTGCCAGTAGTGGGGGACTAGCGGAAGAGACCCAGTACTTC. It translates to CASSGGLAEETQYF.

This chain joins TRBV18 and TRBJ1-5; D is unresolved. Trimming removed 3 bases at V and 3 bases at J, with 9 bases between. Germline V gene data show CDR1 as KGHSH and CDR2 as LQKENI. The CDR3 contains 14 residues. The CDR3 loop reads CASSPEQLNQPQHF. CDR3 nucleotides: TGTGCCAGCTCACCGGAACAGCTCAATCAGCCCCAGCATTTT.

The chain recombines TRBV6-6 with TRBJ2-1, with D maybe TRBD2 (6 bases). CDR3 size: 11 residues. CDR1 MNHNY and CDR2 SVGAGI come from the germline V gene (reference sequence). Trimming took 6 bases from V and 9 from J, leaving 9 bases between them. The CDR3 DNA reads as TGTGCCAGCAGGGACTACGGTGAGCAGTTCTTC. Translated, it gives CASRDYGEQFF.

The chain employs TRBV5-6 and TRBJ2-5; 7 bases are shared with TRBD1. Germline trimming cut 2 bases from V and 3 bases from J; bases unmatched to any gene: 7. Germline V gene lookup returns CDR1 SGHDT and CDR2 YYEEEE. CDR3 length equals 15 residues. In DNA form, the CDR3 reads TGTGCCAGCAGCTTATACAGGGGACGGGAAGAGACCCAGTACTTC. As protein: CASSLYRGREETQYF.

The DNA for the CDR3 is TGTGCCAGCAGCCCTACCACAGATACGCAGTATTTT. This encodes CASSPTTDTQYF. The chain uses TRBV12-3 or TRBV12-4 and TRBJ2-3; D is undetermined. The length of the CDR3 is 12 residues. V lost 6 bases, J lost 2 bases, and 6 bases lay in between.

The rearrangement links TRBV7-9 to TRBJ2-1; 10 bases are a match to TRBD1. V lost 3 bases and J lost 8; bases outside the gene matches: 10. The CDR3 is made up of 16 amino acids. CDR1 is SEHNR, CDR2 FQNEAQ, per germline (reference sequence). CDR3 sequence (DNA): TGTGCCAGCAGCTTTGGTCGACAGGGGGCGGGCGATGAGCAGTTCTTC. Amino acids: CASSFGRQGAGDEQFF.

This clone was seen only a few times. The chain employs TRBV7-2 and TRBJ1-1; 9 bases map to TRBD1. Trimming took 5 bases from V and 11 from J; bases not matched to a gene: 9. The germline V gene encodes CDR1 SGHTA and CDR2 FQGNSA. CDR3 length equals 13 residues. DNA for the CDR3: TGTGCCAGCAGCCCAAACCAACAGGGGGCGGCTTTCTTT. Its translation is CASSPNQQGAAFF.